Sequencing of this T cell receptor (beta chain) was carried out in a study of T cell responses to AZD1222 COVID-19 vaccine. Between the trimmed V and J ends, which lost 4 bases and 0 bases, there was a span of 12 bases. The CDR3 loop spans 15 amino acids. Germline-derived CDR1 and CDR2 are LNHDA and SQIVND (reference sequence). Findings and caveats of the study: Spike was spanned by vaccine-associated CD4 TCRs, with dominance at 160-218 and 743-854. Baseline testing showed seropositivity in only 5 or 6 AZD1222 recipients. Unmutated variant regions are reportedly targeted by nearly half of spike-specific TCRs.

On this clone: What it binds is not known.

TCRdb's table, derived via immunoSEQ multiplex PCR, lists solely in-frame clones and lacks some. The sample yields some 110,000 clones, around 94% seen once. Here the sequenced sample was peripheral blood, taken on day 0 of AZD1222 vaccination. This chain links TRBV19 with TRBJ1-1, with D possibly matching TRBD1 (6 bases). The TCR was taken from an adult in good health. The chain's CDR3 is CASSTRGGMNTEAFF. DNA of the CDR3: TGTGCCAGTAGTACCCGAGGGGGAATGAACACTGAAGCTTTCTTT.